This T cell receptor beta chain was recovered during a study of T cell repertoires in cytomegalovirus infection. Study as a whole: Matching HLA type and CMV infection were both indicated by public TCR beta signatures.

CDR3 length equals 17 residues. Trimming cost V 2 bases and J 8 bases; bases outside gene matches: 14. CDR1 is SEHNR and CDR2 is FQNEAQ in the germline V gene (reference sequence). TCRdb called the reads again in MiXCR, with one record for every CDR3 protein. The repertoire has approximately 200,000 distinct CDR3 sequences, over 20% of them found once; the top ten carry 18%. Whole-study findings and limits: Ex vivo, HLA-C-restricted CMV-specific TCR beta clonotypes prevailed over the rest of the response.

In regard to this clonotype: Antigen specificity is unknown.

The sequence was collected from a human donor in good health (CMV status not recorded). Some clones in this sample may be carry-over from other donors' samples. The chain uses TRBV7-9 and TRBJ2-1, with TRBD1 matching over 8 bases. Specimen: CD8+ T cells from PBMCs. The CDR3 reads CASSLPEMGQVFDEQFF. The CDR3 DNA follows: TGTGCCAGCAGCTTACCTGAGATGGGACAGGTTTTTGATGAGCAGTTCTTC.